These T cell receptor beta chains were read from a single sample in a study of T cell responses to AZD1222 COVID-19 vaccine. Using immunoSEQ multiplex PCR, the repertoire was profiled, and TCRdb retains in-frame clones only, with some absent. Of some 90,000 clones detected, around nine tenths appear once; the ten largest clones hold about 19%. The sample was peripheral blood, taken on day 0 of AZD1222 vaccination. These TCRs come from an adult in good health. CDR3s include the opening cysteine and the closing phenylalanine or tryptophan. The order of the fields is clone size, CDR3 length, V gene, J gene, D gene, CDR3 DNA, CDR3 protein. D genes are given only for firm matches. Clone size is not always given. Where it is, it says once, few, many or a class for expanded clones.

clone size: NA
CDR3 length: 11
V gene: TRBV11-3
J gene: TRBJ2-1
D gene: NA
CDR3 DNA: TGTGCCAGCAGCACTTACTCTGAGCAGTTCTTC
CDR3 protein: CASSTYSEQFF

clone size: NA
CDR3 length: 13
V gene: TRBV5-6
J gene: TRBJ2-1
D gene: NA
CDR3 DNA: TGTGCCAGCCACAGGCAGTTCTACAATGAGCAGTTCTTC
CDR3 protein: CASHRQFYNEQFF

clone size: few
CDR3 length: 14
V gene: TRBV28
J gene: TRBJ1-4
D gene: NA
CDR3 DNA: TGTGCCACATCCGAAGGGGTAACTAATGAAAAACTGTTTTTT
CDR3 protein: CATSEGVTNEKLFF

clone size: few
CDR3 length: 14
V gene: TRBV7-2
J gene: TRBJ1-6
D gene: NA
CDR3 DNA: TGTGCCAGCAGCCGGGACGCTTATAATTCACCCCTCCACTTT
CDR3 protein: CASSRDAYNSPLHF

clone size: NA
CDR3 length: 16
V gene: TRBV2
J gene: TRBJ1-6
D gene: TRBD1
CDR3 DNA: TGTGCCAGCAGTGAATTGGGGACAGGGAATTATTCACCCCTCCACTTT
CDR3 protein: CASSELGTGNYSPLHF

clone size: once
CDR3 length: 16
V gene: TRBV3-1/TRBV3-2
J gene: TRBJ2-2
D gene: TRBD1
CDR3 DNA: TGTGCCAGCAGCCAAGGACAGGGGGCGCCCACCGGGGAGCTGTTTTTT
CDR3 protein: CASSQGQGAPTGELFF

clone size: NA
CDR3 length: 14
V gene: TRBV19
J gene: TRBJ2-7
D gene: TRBD1
CDR3 DNA: TGTGCCAGTAGTATTGGACAGGGGGCAAGCGAGCAGTACTTC
CDR3 protein: CASSIGQGASEQYF

clone size: NA
CDR3 length: 12
V gene: TRBV12-5
J gene: TRBJ2-2
D gene: NA
CDR3 DNA: TGTGCTAGTAGAGTCAGTACCGGGGAGCTGTTTTTT
CDR3 protein: CASRVSTGELFF

clone size: NA
CDR3 length: 14
V gene: TRBV6-2/TRBV6-3
J gene: TRBJ1-1
D gene: TRBD1
CDR3 DNA: TGTGCCAGCAGTTACGAAGGGGGCGACACTGAAGCTTTCTTT
CDR3 protein: CASSYEGGDTEAFF

clone size: NA
CDR3 length: 14
V gene: TRBV18
J gene: TRBJ2-5
D gene: NA
CDR3 DNA: TGTGCCAGCTCACCACCGAGTGGGCACGAGACCCAGTACTTC
CDR3 protein: CASSPPSGHETQYF

clone size: NA
CDR3 length: 18
V gene: TRBV12-5
J gene: TRBJ2-1
D gene: TRBD1
CDR3 DNA: TGTGCTAGTGGTTTGGTCAACAGGGGGCTCAGCTCCTACAATGAGCAGTTCTTC
CDR3 protein: CASGLVNRGLSSYNEQFF

clone size: NA
CDR3 length: 15
V gene: TRBV6-5
J gene: TRBJ2-2
D gene: NA
CDR3 DNA: TGTGCCAGCAGTTACTTTCCGGAATCCACCGGGGAGCTGTTTTTT
CDR3 protein: CASSYFPESTGELFF

clone size: NA
CDR3 length: 16
V gene: TRBV6-4
J gene: TRBJ1-5
D gene: TRBD1
CDR3 DNA: TGTGCCAGCAGTGACGAACGACAGGGTATCAATCAGCCCCAGCATTTT
CDR3 protein: CASSDERQGINQPQHF

clone size: NA
CDR3 length: 14
V gene: TRBV3-1/TRBV3-2
J gene: TRBJ1-6
D gene: NA
CDR3 DNA: TGTGCCAGCAGCCAAGGGGGTTATAATTCACCCCTCCACTTT
CDR3 protein: CASSQGGYNSPLHF

clone size: NA
CDR3 length: 13
V gene: TRBV19
J gene: TRBJ2-2
D gene: NA
CDR3 DNA: TGTGCCAGTACCCCCCAGGGCACCGGGGAGCTGTTTTTT
CDR3 protein: CASTPQGTGELFF

clone size: few
CDR3 length: 17
V gene: TRBV7-6
J gene: TRBJ2-1
D gene: NA
CDR3 DNA: TGTGCCAGCAGCTTAGTGGTAGGCAGGGACGACTACAATGAGCAGTTCTTC
CDR3 protein: CASSLVVGRDDYNEQFF

clone size: NA
CDR3 length: 13
V gene: TRBV6-5
J gene: TRBJ2-7
D gene: NA
CDR3 DNA: TGTGCCAGCAGTCCCGACGCATTAGGCGAGCAGTACTTC
CDR3 protein: CASSPDALGEQYF

clone size: NA
CDR3 length: 13
V gene: TRBV6-6
J gene: TRBJ2-7
D gene: TRBD1
CDR3 DNA: TGTGCCAGCAGTGGGACAGGGACCGACGAGCAGTACTTC
CDR3 protein: CASSGTGTDEQYF

clone size: NA
CDR3 length: 12
V gene: TRBV4-3
J gene: TRBJ2-7
D gene: NA
CDR3 DNA: TGCGCCAGCAGCCAAGATGGTTACGAGCAGTACTTC
CDR3 protein: CASSQDGYEQYF

clone size: NA
CDR3 length: 13
V gene: TRBV19
J gene: TRBJ1-5
D gene: NA
CDR3 DNA: TGTGCCAGTAGTATGGAAAGGCGAGGGGCCCAGCATTTT
CDR3 protein: CASSMERRGAQHF

clone size: NA
CDR3 length: 14
V gene: TRBV15
J gene: TRBJ1-1
D gene: NA
CDR3 DNA: TGTGCCACCAGCAGAGATGTGGTAGCGGGGGGAGCTTTCTTT
CDR3 protein: CATSRDVVAGGAFF

clone size: NA
CDR3 length: 14
V gene: TRBV3-1/TRBV3-2
J gene: TRBJ1-3
D gene: TRBD1
CDR3 DNA: TGTGCCAGCAGCCAAGATGACAGGGAAAACACCATATATTTT
CDR3 protein: CASSQDDRENTIYF

clone size: NA
CDR3 length: 12
V gene: TRBV29-1
J gene: TRBJ2-7
D gene: NA
CDR3 DNA: TGCAGCGTTACCTTCCCCGGGGACGAGCAGTACTTC
CDR3 protein: CSVTFPGDEQYF

clone size: NA
CDR3 length: 15
V gene: TRBV15
J gene: TRBJ1-3
D gene: TRBD1
CDR3 DNA: TGTGCCACCAGTACCGGGACAGGGGCTGGAAACACCATATATTTT
CDR3 protein: CATSTGTGAGNTIYF

clone size: NA
CDR3 length: 14
V gene: TRBV18
J gene: TRBJ1-2
D gene: TRBD1
CDR3 DNA: TGTGCCAGCTCAAAGGACAGGGACGTTGCTGGCTACACCTTC
CDR3 protein: CASSKDRDVAGYTF

clone size: NA
CDR3 length: 11
V gene: TRBV10-3
J gene: TRBJ1-1
D gene: NA
CDR3 DNA: TGTGCCATCAGGGGGGCAACTGAAGCTTTCTTT
CDR3 protein: CAIRGATEAFF

clone size: NA
CDR3 length: 17
V gene: TRBV4-3
J gene: TRBJ2-3
D gene: TRBD2
CDR3 DNA: TGCGCCAGCAGCCAAGATGGGCGGGGGACCAACACAGATACGCAGTATTTT
CDR3 protein: CASSQDGRGTNTDTQYF

clone size: NA
CDR3 length: 13
V gene: TRBV7-9
J gene: TRBJ1-1
D gene: NA
CDR3 DNA: TGTGCCAGCCGGGGGGGCTGGAACACTGAAGCTTTCTTT
CDR3 protein: CASRGGWNTEAFF

clone size: NA
CDR3 length: 19
V gene: TRBV6-4
J gene: TRBJ1-3
D gene: TRBD1
CDR3 DNA: TGTGCCAGCAGGCCCGGGACAGCCCAACCGAATTACTCTGGAAACACCATATATTTT
CDR3 protein: CASRPGTAQPNYSGNTIYF

clone size: NA
CDR3 length: 14
V gene: TRBV2
J gene: TRBJ1-4
D gene: NA
CDR3 DNA: TGTGCCAGCAGTGGAAGGGGGACTAATGAAAAACTGTTTTTT
CDR3 protein: CASSGRGTNEKLFF

clone size: NA
CDR3 length: 15
V gene: TRBV28
J gene: TRBJ1-1
D gene: TRBD1
CDR3 DNA: TGTGCCAGCAGACCGGGACAGGGGAGGTGGACTGAAGCTTTCTTT
CDR3 protein: CASRPGQGRWTEAFF

clone size: NA
CDR3 length: 16
V gene: TRBV7-2
J gene: TRBJ1-4
D gene: NA
CDR3 DNA: TGTGCCAGCAGCGAACGTGTGGGGATCATTAATGAAAAACTGTTTTTT
CDR3 protein: CASSERVGIINEKLFF